This TCR beta chain stems from a study of beta chain features in type 1 diabetes listed by TCRdb under 2018. Concerning the study at large: Mean age, gender distribution, total cell number and subset yield were not different between patients and healthy donors. Across all samples, roughly 110,000,000 sorted cells were examined, and cell number per subset correlated strongly with RNA yield. The study compared TCRB repertoires of sorted circulating CD4+ T cell subsets between recently diagnosed type 1 diabetes patients and matched healthy donors. Naive and central memory subsets were obtained from all 30 or so donors, but regulatory and stem cell-like memory subsets were isolated from only 8 patients and about 8 healthy donors. The full study reports these points: In all four CD4+ subsets, TCRB CDR3 length was moderately but significantly shorter in type 1 diabetes patients. At VDJ recombination sites, patients with type 1 diabetes made fewer insertions and deleted more nucleotides, a pattern implying thymic rearrangement abnormalities. PCR may preferentially amplify shorter templates, but because patient and control samples were amplified and corrected together, any resulting skew would affect both groups equally. HLA sub-analyses involved small numbers of individuals, so any influence of HLA type on TCRB rearrangement remained unresolved. Because cDNA was sequenced instead of genomic DNA, activated cells with high expression could be over-represented, although the groups did not differ in activation or CD3 levels. Naive, central memory and regulatory TCRB repertoires appeared to be more alike among patients than among healthy donors.

Each donor gave one peripheral blood draw, averaging approximately 110 mL, which was collected into heparinised tubes. Using a panel that included CD45RO, CCR7, CD25, CD127, CD95 and CD27, naive, central memory, regulatory and stem cell-like memory CD4+ T cells were sorted on a BD FACSAria II. Every sorted population had a purity above 98%. PBMCs were isolated right away by Lymphoprep density gradient centrifugation and were stained directly, without culture. Samples were stained and sorted in pairs, with one healthy donor and one patient per experiment, so that batch effects were minimized. From a lookup of the germline V gene (reference sequence), CDR1 and CDR2 are GTSNPN and SVGIG. V lost 2 bases and J lost 9 bases; the stretch between them is 8 bases long. Taken from cysteine to phenylalanine, the CDR3 has 11 residues. This entry keeps only the CDR3 DNA: 33 bases, framed from base 1. In the case of this clone: Its recognized antigen is unknown. Per-base qualities were not stored, and no clone one base away is much larger.

The entire amount of isolated RNA was reverse transcribed using the High Capacity cDNA Reverse Transcription Kit, so the sequenced TCRB transcripts were expressed ones. Naive, central memory and regulatory T cell samples underwent deep immunoSEQ sequencing, averaging about 3.57 million total reads per sample. After sorted cells were lysed in RLT buffer, RNA was extracted with DNase-treated RNeasy Micro or Mini kits, with the choice depending on cell number. Each cell subset was processed separately to prevent cross-contamination, with patient and healthy donor samples processed together. The immunoSEQ multiplex PCR was used to amplify TCRB sequences from cDNA, yielding 87-bp fragments that span the CDR3 region. The amplicons were sequenced using the Illumina HiSeq platform. The authors' pipeline ran thus. PCR bias was computationally corrected using synthetic template baselines, reads within Hamming distance 2 were collapsed, and singletons that could not be merged were discarded. Reads were aligned to IMGT to assign V, D and J genes, CDR3 length, and insertions or deletions at six rearrangement sites. Within each subset, clonotype counts were normalized to sorted cell number, and only after that were true diversity and Gini coefficients computed with the tcR R package. The overlap coefficient, calculated on TCRB nucleotide sequences, was used to measure repertoire sharing. TCRdb provides this immuneACCESS table in a form limited to in-frame rearrangements. Some clones are lacking; in checked studies, under half of them reflect an unresolved V gene, and why the rest are absent is not known. The V and J calls and clone size come from that table; D and trimming were worked out from the DNA. The sample table shows 310,000 or so clones, and about a tenth are seen once. The leading ten clones occupy 0.95% to 1.1% of the sample.

The chain is made from TRBV30 and TRBJ2-1, and possibly TRBD1, on 5 matching bases. Source material: central memory CD4+ T cells from blood. The TCR comes from a man in his thirties or forties with type 1 diabetes. The DNA is TGTGCCTGGAGTCAGCAGGGTGAGCAGTTCTTC. Protein translation: CAWSQQGEQFF.